The entry that follows covers one T cell receptor (beta chain) sequence. This sample is part of a study of long-term antiretroviral therapy in people with HIV. V lost 1 base, J lost 1 base, and 5 bases stayed unmatched. This CDR3 contains 17 residues. CDR1 and CDR2 from the germline V gene are MGHRA and YSYEKL. An immunoSEQ assay, version v3.0, was performed at survey level. TCRdb's copy holds only in-frame clones and misses some; the assay was immunoSEQ multiplex PCR. Of around 35,000 clones in the sample, over 70% are singletons; the top ten hold approximately 8.4%. The TCR originated in a woman aged 50 to 65 with HIV. V gene TRBV4-1 combines with J gene TRBJ2-2; 8 bases fit TRBD2. The specimen comprised unsorted PBMCs, sampled 3.1 years after starting antiretroviral therapy. The CDR3, as DNA: TGCGCCAGCAGCCAAGGACTAAGCGGGGGGAACACCGGGGAGCTGTTTTTT. Its protein product is CASSQGLSGGNTGELFF.